These T cell receptor beta chains were read from a single sample in a study of cytomegalovirus exposure and HLA in healthy donors. The data were produced by immunoSEQ multiplex PCR, yet TCRdb's version contains in-frame clones alone and is incomplete. The sample contains 150,000 to 200,000 clones, approximately 71% of which appear only once. What was sequenced was PBMCs. These TCRs come from a man in his forties or fifties in good health and CMV-seronegative. The conserved cysteine and the conserved F or W are not part of the CDR3 here. The order of the fields is clone size, V gene, CDR3 length, CDR3 protein. Only some rows state a clone size, as once, few, many or a class for expanded clones.

size: NA; V: TRBV5-1; length: 13; CDR3: ASSLEAGARETQY
size: few; V: TRBV18; length: 12; CDR3: ASSLGGDNQPQH
size: once; V: TRBV28; length: 10; CDR3: ASGTGKYTAF
size: NA; V: TRBV27; length: 13; CDR3: ASSDPGQGDYGYT
size: NA; V: TRBV6-6; length: 12; CDR3: ASTPTGAGNTIY
size: NA; V: TRBV18; length: 12; CDR3: ASSPTELGNTIY
size: NA; V: TRBV6-6; length: 12; CDR3: ASSRQWGTDTQY
size: NA; V: TRBV6-6; length: 12; CDR3: ASSSDSFNTEAF
size: NA; V: TRBV2; length: 15; CDR3: ASRVMGQGISDYGYT
size: NA; V: TRBV2; length: 10; CDR3: ASRQTGNTIY
size: NA; V: TRBV27; length: 14; CDR3: ASSLLGDRGRDEQF
size: once; V: TRBV5-4; length: 13; CDR3: ASSLGGGTDQPQH
size: NA; V: TRBV5-1; length: 14; CDR3: ASSLGTGIPYNEQF
size: few; V: TRBV6-5; length: 13; CDR3: ASSQSGVAYNEQF
size: once; V: TRBV2; length: 9; CDR3: AGRQGYEQY
size: few; V: TRBV6-1; length: 13; CDR3: ASSSQGVTNQPQH
size: NA; V: TRBV5-1; length: 14; CDR3: ASSLGASGGEETQY
size: NA; V: TRBV19; length: 14; CDR3: ASSIDRGLGNEKLF
size: NA; V: TRBV5-6; length: 14; CDR3: ASSLLGQNQNYGYT
size: once; V: TRBV19; length: 11; CDR3: ATFDRAYYGYT
size: NA; V: TRBV5-1; length: 14; CDR3: ASRPYLAGGTYEQY
size: NA; V: TRBV4-1; length: 12; CDR3: ASSRPGGQETQY
size: NA; V: TRBV7-3; length: 14; CDR3: ASSLNRAGGGTEAF
size: NA; V: TRBV6-5; length: 11; CDR3: ASRLTGPNEQF
size: NA; V: TRBV19; length: 12; CDR3: ASSLQGSSYEQY
size: NA; V: TRBV4-3; length: 13; CDR3: ASSQDPGGGEKLF
size: NA; V: TRBV6-5; length: 13; CDR3: ASRTSHAGEDGYT
size: NA; V: TRBV4-3; length: 14; CDR3: ASSHRLAGVTDTQY
size: NA; V: TRBV19; length: 12; CDR3: ASSINTARGGYT
size: NA; V: TRBV29-1; length: 10; CDR3: SVGQDTDTQY
size: few; V: TRBV5-1; length: 14; CDR3: ASSLAARQSTDTQY
size: few; V: TRBV5-4; length: 13; CDR3: ASSLASGELYEQY
size: NA; V: TRBV28; length: 10; CDR3: ASRDRPLGYT
size: NA; V: TRBV25-1; length: 12; CDR3: ASSEYPGADTQY
size: NA; V: TRBV5-6; length: 13; CDR3: ASSLGTGGDQPQH
size: NA; V: TRBV4-1; length: 14; CDR3: ASSPEVAGGTDTQY
size: NA; V: TRBV7-2; length: 12; CDR3: ASSPTWMNTEAF
size: NA; V: TRBV7-9; length: 13; CDR3: ASSAQGFSNEKLF
size: NA; V: TRBV29-1; length: 13; CDR3: SVTGGGSMNTEAF
size: NA; V: TRBV7-6; length: 14; CDR3: ASSSPAAGGYNEQF
size: NA; V: TRBV18; length: 13; CDR3: ASSLTGDSGNTIY
size: NA; V: TRBV5-1; length: 12; CDR3: ASRVVQGDYGYT
size: NA; V: TRBV10-2; length: 12; CDR3: ASRWGQGSYEQY
size: NA; V: TRBV5-6; length: 13; CDR3: ASSYRGLSGNTIY
size: NA; V: TRBV7-7; length: 12; CDR3: ASRPDSTTGELF
size: NA; V: TRBV6-1; length: 12; CDR3: ASSNRGPSYEQY
size: NA; V: TRBV18; length: 13; CDR3: ASSAYRVVGETQY
size: NA; V: TRBV19; length: 13; CDR3: AVAKSVGENSPLH
size: NA; V: TRBV29-1; length: 11; CDR3: SVSVATNEKLF
size: NA; V: TRBV6-6; length: 10; CDR3: ASSADELGYT
size: NA; V: TRBV6-5; length: 12; CDR3: ASSYTLTSDEQY